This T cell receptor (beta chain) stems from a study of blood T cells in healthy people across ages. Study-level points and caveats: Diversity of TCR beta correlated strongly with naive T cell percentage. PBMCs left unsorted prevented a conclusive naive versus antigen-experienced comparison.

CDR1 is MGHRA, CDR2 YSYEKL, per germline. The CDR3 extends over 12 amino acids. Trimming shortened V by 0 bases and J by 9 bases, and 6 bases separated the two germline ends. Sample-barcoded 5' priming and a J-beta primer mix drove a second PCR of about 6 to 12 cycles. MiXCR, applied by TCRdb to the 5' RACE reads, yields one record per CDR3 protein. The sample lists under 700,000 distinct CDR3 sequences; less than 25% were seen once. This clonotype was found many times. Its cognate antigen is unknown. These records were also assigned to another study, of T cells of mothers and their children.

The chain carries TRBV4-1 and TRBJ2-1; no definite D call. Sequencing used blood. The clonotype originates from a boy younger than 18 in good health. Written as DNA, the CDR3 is TGCGCCAGCAGCCAAGATCTGGGTGAGCAGTTCTTC. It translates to CASSQDLGEQFF.